The 5 T cell receptor beta chains below were found in one sample sequenced in a study of T cell repertoires in cytomegalovirus infection. TCRdb ran MiXCR on the reads and lists one entry per CDR3 protein. The table shows about 900,000 distinct CDR3 sequences, with 30% to 40% occurring only once. These receptors lack a known antigen. Specimen: cultured CD8+ T cells from PBMCs, collected from culture after CMV antigen stimulation. Receptors were obtained from a human donor in good health (CMV status not recorded). Some clones in this sample may be carry-over from other donors' samples.

The rearrangement joins TRBV6-5 to TRBJ2-1; TRBD2 is a possible D gene (6 bases). The CDR3 has 17 amino acids. CDR1 MNHEY and CDR2 SVGAGI come from the germline V gene. V was shortened by 0 bases and J by 6 bases, with 18 bases between the two germline ends. This CDR3 reads CASSYSRWRRGINEQFF. The CDR3 DNA sequence: TGTGCCAGCAGTTACTCGAGATGGAGGAGGGGTATCAATGAGCAGTTCTTC.

A few counts support this clonotype. V usage is TRBV27 and J usage is TRBJ1-1; D is uncertain. CDR1 is MNHEY and CDR2 is SMNVEV in the germline V gene (reference sequence). The CDR3 is 14 residues long. Trimming pared 0 bases from V and 5 bases from J, leaving 10 bases between. The CDR3 region has the DNA TGTGCCAGCAGTTTATCGGTGGGTCCAACTGAAGCTTTCTTT. As protein: CASSLSVGPTEAFF.

This clonotype was seen once. V usage is TRBV11-3 and J usage is TRBJ2-5; D may be TRBD2 (5 bases). From germline, CDR1 is SGHNT and CDR2 YENEEA. Trimming stripped 6 bases from V and 10 bases from J, with 15 bases between. The CDR3 consists of 12 residues. The CDR3 region has the DNA TGTGCCAGCAGTGATGCCACCGGGGACCAGTACTTC. This gives the protein CASSDATGDQYF. The complete variable domain, with remaining parts taken from reference TRBV11-3 and TRBJ2-5, reads EAGVVQSPRYKIIEKKQPVAFWCNPISGHNTLYWYLQNLGQGPELLIRYENEEAVDDSQLPKDRFSAERLKGVDSTLKIQPAELGDSAVYLCASSDATGDQYFGPGTRLLVL.

This clonotype has only a few counts. The chain joins TRBV4-1 to TRBJ2-7; a possible D gene is TRBD1 (6 bases). This CDR3 region has 16 residues. The germline V and J ends were trimmed by 4 bases and 3 bases, with 19 bases remaining between them. Germline V gene sequence: CDR1 MGHRA, CDR2 YSYEKL. The CDR3 is CASSPQGQGSDYEQYF. The CDR3 region has the DNA TGCGCCAGCAGCCCCCAGGGTCAGGGGTCGGACTACGAGCAGTACTTC.

This clonotype was detected only a few times. This chain connects TRBV12-3 or TRBV12-4 to TRBJ2-7; weak D call: TRBD2 (5 bases). Trimming took 5 bases from V and 4 from J, leaving 18 bases between them. CDR3 length equals 15 residues. CDR3 nucleotides: TGTGCCAGCAGTCCTATAGGAGGTGTCCCATACGAGCAGTACTTC. It yields the protein CASSPIGGVPYEQYF.